The 6 T cell receptor beta chains in this list originate from one sample, sequenced in a study of T cell responses to AZD1222 COVID-19 vaccine. The protocol was immunoSEQ multiplex PCR, while the TCRdb copy is restricted to in-frame clones and leaves out a portion. The sample yields roughly 120,000 clones, roughly 92% seen once. The sequencing here drew on peripheral blood, taken 28 days after the second AZD1222 dose. The receptors were gathered from an adult who received the AZD1222 COVID-19 vaccine.

The rearrangement joins TRBV12-3 or TRBV12-4 to TRBJ1-1; D may be TRBD1 (5 bases). The CDR3 is 13 residues long. Trimming shortened V by 5 bases and J by 7 bases, and 14 bases separated the two germline ends. CDR3 bases: TGTGCCAGCAGTCCCGGGACTGCTCGTGAAGCTTTCTTT. Translation gives CASSPGTAREAFF.

The genes are TRBV7-2 and TRBJ1-6; weak D call: TRBD1 (5 bases). Germline CDR1 SGHTA, CDR2 FQGNSA. The CDR3 contains 15 residues. Trimming removed 4 bases from V and 7 bases from J, with 14 bases in between. The CDR3 DNA is TGTGCCAGCAGCTCCCTGGGGGGTAACAATTCACCCCTCCACTTT. Residues: CASSSLGGNNSPLHF.

On this clone: Other DNA sequences in the sample encode the same CDR3. The V call is TRBV7-6, the J call TRBJ1-1; perhaps TRBD1 as D (6 bases). The CDR3 runs to 13 residues. V was shortened by 3 bases and J by 1 base, with 6 bases between the two germline ends. Looked up from germline, CDR1 is SGHVS and CDR2 is FNYEAQ. Here the CDR3 reads CASSLDRNTEAFF. In nucleotides, the CDR3 is TGTGCCAGCAGCTTGGACAGGAACACTGAAGCTTTCTTT. Supplemented by reference TRBV7-6 and TRBJ1-1, the full variable domain reads GAGVSQSPRYKVTKRGQDVALRCDPISGHVSLYWYRQALGQGPEFLTYFNYEAQQDKSGLPNDRFSAERPEGSISTLTIQRTEQRDSAMYRCASSLDRNTEAFFGQGTRLTVV.

The chain has TRBV3-1 (or the pseudogene TRBV3-2) and TRBJ1-2; 9 bases line up with TRBD1. Germline CDR1 is LGHDT and CDR2 is YNNKEL (reference sequence). The CDR3 is made up of 17 amino acids. With V trimmed by 4 bases and J by 4 bases, 13 bases remained unmatched. CDR3 DNA: TGTGCCAGCAGCCCTCGACCCGGACAGGGGTTGGGCTATGGCTACACCTTC. Protein: CASSPRPGQGLGYGYTF.

The genes are TRBV11-2 and TRBJ1-2; 7 bases map to TRBD1. V trimming: 5 bases; J trimming: 2 bases; junction bases outside the gene matches: 8. The CDR3 loop spans 15 amino acids. The germline CDR1 and CDR2 sequences are SGHAT and FQNNGV. CDR3 nucleotides: TGTGCCAGCAGCCCACTGACAGGGAACAACTATGGCTACACCTTC. Translating gives CASSPLTGNNYGYTF.

This chain joins TRBV7-6 and TRBJ2-1; D is uncertain. V was shortened by 3 bases and J by 2 bases, with 11 bases between the two germline ends. Germline V gene sequence: CDR1 SGHVS, CDR2 FNYEAQ. The CDR3 length is 15 residues. Here the CDR3 reads CASSLTPLTYNEQFF. The CDR3 region has the DNA TGTGCCAGCAGCTTGACACCGCTTACCTACAATGAGCAGTTCTTC.